This record concerns one TCR beta chain sequence. Its antigen is still unknown. The data belong to a study of OX40 agonist ivuxolimab in advanced cancers. General study findings and limits: No determination was made of the antigen specificity of the expanded peripheral T cells.

Trimming took 5 bases from V and 8 from J, leaving 16 bases between them. This CDR3 contains 14 residues. The germline gives CDR1 MDHEN, CDR2 SYDVKM. Libraries were prepared by immunoSEQ multiplex PCR; TCRdb keeps only in-frame clonotypes and omits some of them. The repertoire holds under 95,000 clones, with around 90% as singletons. The V and J genes are TRBV28 and TRBJ2-4; the D call may be TRBD1 or TRBD2 (5 bases each). The sequence derives from an adult with an advanced solid tumor such as melanoma, head and neck, liver or kidney cancer. Sequencing used CD4+ or CD8+ T cells sorted from blood, obtained in a trial of the OX40 agonist ivuxolimab. CDR3 in DNA: TGTGCCAGCAGTCTACCGGGACCTGGGGACATTCAGTACTTC. The encoded protein is CASSLPGPGDIQYF. Using reference TRBV28 and TRBJ2-4 for the parts outside the CDR3, the full variable domain is DVKVTQSSRYLVKRTGEKVFLECVQDMDHENMFWYRQDPGLGLRLIYFSYDVKMKEKGDIPEGYSVSREKKERFSLILESASTNQTSMYLCASSLPGPGDIQYFGAGTRLSVL.